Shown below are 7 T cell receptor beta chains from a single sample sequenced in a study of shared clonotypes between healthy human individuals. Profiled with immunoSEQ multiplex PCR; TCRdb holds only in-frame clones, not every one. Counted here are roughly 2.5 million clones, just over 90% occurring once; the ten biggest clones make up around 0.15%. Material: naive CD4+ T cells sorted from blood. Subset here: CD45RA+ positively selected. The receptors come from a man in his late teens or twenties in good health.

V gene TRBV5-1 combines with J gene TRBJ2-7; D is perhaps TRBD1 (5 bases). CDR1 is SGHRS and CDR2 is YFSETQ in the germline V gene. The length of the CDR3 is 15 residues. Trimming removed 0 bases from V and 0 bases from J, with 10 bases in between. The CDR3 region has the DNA TGCGCCAGCAGCTTGGCGACAGAGAGCTCCTACGAGCAGTACTTC. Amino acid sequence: CASSLATESSYEQYF.

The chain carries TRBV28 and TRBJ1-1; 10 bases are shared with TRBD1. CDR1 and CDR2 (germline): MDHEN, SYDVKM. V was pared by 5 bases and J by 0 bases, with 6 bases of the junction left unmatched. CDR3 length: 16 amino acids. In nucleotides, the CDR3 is TGTGCCAGCAGTCCTCGGGACAGGGGATTGAACACTGAAGCTTTCTTT. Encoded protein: CASSPRDRGLNTEAFF.

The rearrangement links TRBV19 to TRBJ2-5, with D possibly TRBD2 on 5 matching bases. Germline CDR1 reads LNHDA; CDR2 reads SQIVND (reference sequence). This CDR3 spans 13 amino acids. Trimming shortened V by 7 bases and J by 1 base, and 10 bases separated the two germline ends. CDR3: CASTHRGQETQYF. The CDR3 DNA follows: TGTGCCAGTACCCACCGGGGCCAAGAGACCCAGTACTTC.

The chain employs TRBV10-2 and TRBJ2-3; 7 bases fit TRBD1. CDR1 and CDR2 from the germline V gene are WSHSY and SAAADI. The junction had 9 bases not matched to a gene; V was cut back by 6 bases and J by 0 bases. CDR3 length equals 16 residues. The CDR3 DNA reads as TGCGCCAGCAGACCGTCCGGGACAGCTAGCACAGATACGCAGTATTTT. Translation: CASRPSGTASTDTQYF.

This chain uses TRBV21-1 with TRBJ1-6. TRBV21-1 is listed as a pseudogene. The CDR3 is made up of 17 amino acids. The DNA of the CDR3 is TGTGCCAGCAGCAAATGTCCCCGAGTACCGCGGAGATCACCCCTCCACTTT. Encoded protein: CASSKCPRVPRRSPLHF.

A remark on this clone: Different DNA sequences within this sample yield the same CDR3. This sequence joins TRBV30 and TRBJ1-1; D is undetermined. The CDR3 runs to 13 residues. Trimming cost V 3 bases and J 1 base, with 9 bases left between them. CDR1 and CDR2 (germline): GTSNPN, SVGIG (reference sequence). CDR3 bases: TGTGCCTGGAGCAGCAGAGGGAACACTGAAGCTTTCTTT. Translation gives CAWSSRGNTEAFF.

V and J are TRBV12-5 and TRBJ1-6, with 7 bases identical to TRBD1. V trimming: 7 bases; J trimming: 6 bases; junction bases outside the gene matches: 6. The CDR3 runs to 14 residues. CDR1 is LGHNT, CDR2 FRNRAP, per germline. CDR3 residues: CASVYRGSNSPLHF. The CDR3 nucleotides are TGTGCTAGTGTTTACAGGGGAAGTAATTCACCCCTCCACTTT.